This T cell receptor (beta chain) was retrieved from a study of T cell repertoires in cytomegalovirus infection. For the study at large: As its CMV epitopes, the study selected recently identified HLA-C-restricted and well-studied HLA-B-restricted targets. It was the public TCR beta signatures that indicated both CMV infection and matching HLA type.

V shed 6 bases and J 4 bases; nucleotides not matched to a gene: 8. CDR3 length: 15 amino acids. Study conclusions and caveats: Summed frequency of shared TCR beta families picked out CMV carriers who also had the relevant HLA. It was HLA-C-restricted CMV-specific TCR beta clonotypes that dominated the response ex vivo.

This clonotype turned up a few times. The antigen is undetermined. Each CDR3 protein gets one entry after TCRdb re-called the reads with MiXCR. The table lists roughly 500,000 distinct CDR3 sequences, around a third of them singletons. This sequence was found in a human donor in good health (CMV status not recorded). Some clones in this sample may be carry-over from other donors' samples. This chain connects TRBV12-3 or TRBV12-4 to TRBJ1-5; 8 nucleotides align to TRBD1. Sequencing used cultured PBMCs, obtained from culture after CMV antigen stimulation. The CDR3 sequence is CASRSGQGLNQPQHF. The CDR3 nucleotides read TGTGCCAGCAGATCTGGACAGGGACTAAATCAGCCCCAGCATTTT.